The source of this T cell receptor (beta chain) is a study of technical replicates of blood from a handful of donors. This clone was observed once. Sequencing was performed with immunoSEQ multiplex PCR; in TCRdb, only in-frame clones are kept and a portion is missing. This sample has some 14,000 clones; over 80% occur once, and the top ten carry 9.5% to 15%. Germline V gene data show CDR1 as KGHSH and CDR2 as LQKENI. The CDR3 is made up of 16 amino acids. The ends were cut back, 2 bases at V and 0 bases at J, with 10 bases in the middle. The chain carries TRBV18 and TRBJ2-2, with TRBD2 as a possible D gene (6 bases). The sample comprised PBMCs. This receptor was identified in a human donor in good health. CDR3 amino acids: CASSPGGAANTGELFF. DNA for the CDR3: TGTGCCAGCTCACCAGGAGGGGCGGCGAACACCGGGGAGCTGTTTTTT.